Listed below are T cell receptor beta chains from one sample, sequenced in a study of CD8 T cells in ankylosing spondylitis. One entry per CDR3 protein results from TCRdb running MiXCR on the 5' RACE reads. The top ten clones hold approximately 1% of a sample with around 430,000 distinct CDR3 sequences, approximately 17% of them seen once. Sequenced: blood, either unsorted or a sorted T cell fraction (not recorded which). All receptors come from a male donor with ankylosing spondylitis. The CDR3 runs from the conserved cysteine through the conserved F or W. Each record gives: V gene, D gene, clone size, J gene, CDR3 protein, CDR3 DNA. D genes are given only for firm matches. Size is stated for part of the rows, as once, few or many counts, or as a class when the clone is expanded.

TRBV30	.	.	TRBJ2-7	CAWSVGGVGLMVYEQYF	TGTGCCTGGAGTGTAGGCGGGGTTGGCTTGATGGTCTACGAGCAGTACTTC
TRBV12-3/TRBV12-4	.	many	TRBJ2-2	CASIPGPGNTGELFF	TGTGCCAGCATTCCCGGTCCGGGTAACACCGGGGAGCTGTTTTTT
TRBV6-5	.	few	TRBJ2-1	CASSYSQEDEQFF	TGTGCCAGCAGTTACTCTCAAGAGGATGAGCAGTTCTTC
TRBV5-6	.	.	TRBJ2-7	CASSIRGSGQYF	TGTGCCAGCAGCATCCGGGGCTCAGGACAGTACTTC
TRBV10-2	TRBD2	.	TRBJ2-7	CASSDWTSGGGEQYF	TGCGCCAGCAGTGACTGGACTAGCGGGGGCGGCGAGCAGTACTTC
TRBV28	TRBD2	few	TRBJ2-1	CASSLRGGRAYNEQFF	TGTGCCAGCAGTTTACGAGGCGGGAGGGCTTACAATGAGCAGTTCTTC
TRBV5-1	TRBD2	many	TRBJ2-7	CASSRGGESYEQYF	TGCGCCAGCAGTCGGGGAGGGGAGTCCTACGAGCAGTACTTC
TRBV20-1	.	few	TRBJ1-5	CSARDRSWVGSEPQHF	TGCAGTGCTAGAGATAGGTCGTGGGTCGGGTCGGAGCCCCAGCATTTT
TRBV7-6	TRBD1	.	TRBJ1-1	CASSPKTGRRDTEAFF	TGTGCCAGCAGCCCGAAGACAGGGAGGAGGGACACTGAAGCTTTCTTT
TRBV4-3	.	.	TRBJ1-2	CASSQIQGQAYGYTF	TGCGCCAGCAGCCAAATCCAGGGACAAGCCTATGGCTACACCTTC
TRBV5-1	.	few	TRBJ1-1	CASSLDHATGTEAFF	TGCGCCAGCAGCTTGGATCACGCTACGGGCACTGAAGCTTTCTTT
TRBV2	TRBD2	.	TRBJ2-1	CASSASSGGNNEQFF	TGTGCCAGCAGTGCATCTAGCGGGGGTAACAATGAGCAGTTCTTC
TRBV14	.	.	TRBJ2-7	CASRGAGYLYEQYF	TGTGCCAGCAGGGGGGCAGGGTATCTGTACGAGCAGTACTTC
TRBV12-3/TRBV12-4	.	few	TRBJ1-4	CASSFRGERGFANEKLFF	TGTGCCAGCAGTTTCAGAGGAGAAAGGGGTTTCGCTAATGAAAAACTGTTTTTT
TRBV20-1	.	few	TRBJ2-1	CSAPGSSYNEQFF	TGCAGTGCGCCGGGGAGCTCCTACAATGAGCAGTTCTTC
TRBV7-2	.	.	TRBJ2-5	CASSFGGAKTQYF	TGTGCCAGCAGCTTCGGCGGGGCAAAGACCCAGTACTTC
TRBV7-6	.	.	TRBJ2-1	CASSSLDLGSYNEQFF	TGTGCCAGCAGCTCCCTGGACCTTGGCTCCTACAATGAGCAGTTCTTC
TRBV20-1	.	many	TRBJ1-5	CSARTRSLIKPQHF	TGCAGTGCTAGAACACGGTCCTTAATCAAGCCCCAGCATTTT
TRBV5-1	TRBD2	.	TRBJ2-1	CASREPSGEQFF	TGCGCCAGCAGAGAGCCTAGCGGGGAGCAGTTCTTC
TRBV5-1	.	few	TRBJ2-7	CASSLGGTGEQYF	TGCGCCAGCAGCTTGGGAGGGACGGGGGAGCAGTACTTC
TRBV28	.	.	TRBJ2-7	CASIDIRSYEQYF	TGTGCCAGTATTGACATTCGCTCCTACGAGCAGTACTTC
TRBV6-1	.	.	TRBJ1-5	CASSHGGKSNQPQHF	TGTGCCAGCAGCCACGGGGGAAAGAGCAATCAGCCCCAGCATTTT
TRBV10-1	.	.	TRBJ2-1	CASTPGGPYNEQFF	TGCGCCAGCACCCCCGGGGGGCCTTACAATGAGCAGTTCTTC
TRBV2	.	few	TRBJ2-3	CASSSWTKADVAYF	TGTGCCAGCAGTTCCTGGACAAAGGCGGATGTGGCGTATTTT
TRBV19	.	few	TRBJ1-1	CASRQQLNTEAFF	TGTGCCAGTAGGCAACAGCTGAACACTGAAGCTTTCTTT
TRBV7-9	.	.	TRBJ1-1	CASSFPGMGTEAFF	TGTGCCAGCAGCTTTCCAGGCATGGGCACTGAAGCTTTCTTT
TRBV5-1	.	.	TRBJ2-7	CASRTSGTQRSEQYF	TGCGCCAGCAGAACCTCCGGGACACAACGGTCCGAGCAGTACTTC
TRBV20-1	.	.	TRBJ2-3	CSARDHADTQYF	TGCAGTGCACGGGACCACGCAGATACGCAGTATTTT
TRBV4-2	.	.	TRBJ2-5	CASSRSSDQYQETQYF	TGTGCCAGCAGCCGCTCTTCGGACCAGTACCAAGAGACCCAGTACTTC
TRBV11-2	.	.	TRBJ2-2	CASSPLGGRFTGELFF	TGTGCCAGCAGCCCCCTCGGGGGGCGCTTCACCGGGGAGCTGTTTTTT
TRBV4-2	.	few	TRBJ1-4	CASSQAVQGANEKLFF	TGTGCCAGCAGCCAAGCCGTACAGGGCGCCAATGAAAAACTGTTTTTT
TRBV20-1	.	few	TRBJ1-1	CSARDLQGLNTEAFF	TGCAGTGCTAGAGATCTCCAGGGGCTGAACACTGAAGCTTTCTTT
TRBV24-1	.	few	TRBJ2-7	CATSLGATQYF	TGTGCCACCAGTCTGGGGGCTACGCAGTACTTC
TRBV2	TRBD1	.	TRBJ1-4	CASRPQGVREKLFF	TGTGCCAGCAGACCCCAGGGGGTCCGGGAAAAACTGTTTTTT
TRBV7-8	.	.	TRBJ2-3	CASSLGVSGTDTQYF	TGTGCCAGCAGCTTAGGAGTGTCGGGGACAGATACGCAGTATTTT
TRBV7-9	.	.	TRBJ2-3	CASSPRGGSDTQYF	TGTGCCAGCAGCCCAAGGGGAGGATCAGATACGCAGTATTTT
TRBV20-1	.	.	TRBJ2-7	CSAREIGTVSSYEQYF	TGCAGTGCTAGAGAAATTGGGACGGTGAGCTCCTACGAGCAGTACTTC